These 17 T cell receptor beta chains were all obtained from the same sample, sequenced in a study of T cell responses to AZD1222 COVID-19 vaccine. Repertoires were generated with immunoSEQ multiplex PCR, while TCRdb's copy carries only in-frame clones and drops some. The sample records more than 95,000 clones, 85% to 95% being singletons. Source: peripheral blood, taken on day 0 of AZD1222 vaccination. The receptors originated from an adult in good health.

The chain has TRBV5-6 and TRBJ2-7, with D possibly being TRBD1 (5 bases). This CDR3 comprises 13 residues. From germline, CDR1 is SGHDT and CDR2 YYEEEE. V shed 0 bases and J shed 3 bases, with 7 bases lying between them. CDR3 sequence: CASSLVDNYEQYF. Written as DNA, the CDR3 is TGTGCCAGCAGCTTGGTGGACAACTACGAGCAGTACTTC.

This clone has a single count. The V gene is TRBV19, the J gene TRBJ1-2; 8 bases line up with TRBD1. Germline V gives CDR1 LNHDA, CDR2 SQIVND (reference sequence). The CDR3 is 17 amino acids. The J segment lost 4 bases and the V segment lost 7 bases, leaving 17 bases of the junction unmatched. The CDR3: CASIGPRGDRSRYGYTF. The DNA for the CDR3 is TGTGCCAGTATCGGGCCTCGGGGGGACAGGTCCCGCTATGGCTACACCTTC.

The chain recombines TRBV19 with TRBJ1-1, with D hard to call. Germline V lookup: CDR1 LNHDA, CDR2 SQIVND (reference sequence). Trimming left V 2 bases short and J 5 bases short, with 21 bases between. The CDR3 sequence is 17 residues long. CDR3 DNA sequence: TGTGCCAGTAGTATACGGGGTGTTGAGGGATTTAGGACTGAAGCTTTCTTT. Protein product: CASSIRGVEGFRTEAFF.

This clone was observed a single time. This rearrangement joins TRBV10-2 to TRBJ2-3, with 8 nucleotides matching TRBD1. This CDR3 spans 13 amino acids. The J segment lost 8 bases and the V segment lost 8 bases, leaving 9 bases of the junction unmatched. Germline CDR1 reads WSHSY; CDR2 reads SAAADI. The CDR3 DNA is TGCGCCAGCGAATCAGGGGGCGTGGGTACGCAGTATTTT. Its protein is CASESGGVGTQYF.

The chain uses TRBV28 and TRBJ2-7; D unclear. Germline-derived CDR1 and CDR2 are MDHEN and SYDVKM. CDR3 size: 16 residues. V dropped 6 bases and J dropped 2 bases, with 20 bases sitting between them. The CDR3 reads CASRSRAPGFPYEQYF. The CDR3 nucleotides are TGTGCCAGCAGATCCCGGGCACCAGGCTTCCCCTACGAGCAGTACTTC.

The rearrangement links TRBV5-1 to TRBJ2-7, with a tentative D call TRBD2 (6 bases). Germline V gene sequence: CDR1 SGHRS, CDR2 YFSETQ. The CDR3 totals 14 residues. The V end was cut by 6 bases, the J end by 5 bases, with 18 bases between. Here the CDR3 reads CASTPGDLRNEQYF. The CDR3, as DNA: TGCGCCAGCACCCCGGGGGATCTGAGGAACGAGCAGTACTTC.

The genes are TRBV2 and TRBJ2-1, with D hard to call. CDR3 length: 16 amino acids. V was shortened by 4 bases and J by 5 bases, with 18 bases between the two germline ends. CDR1 is SNHLY, CDR2 FYNNEI, per germline. The CDR3: CASSVSPARSDNEQFF. CDR3 coding DNA: TGTGCCAGCAGTGTAAGTCCGGCCCGGTCTGACAATGAGCAGTTCTTC.

The chain links TRBV28 to TRBJ2-3; 14 nucleotides line up with TRBD2. CDR3 length: 18 residues. CDR1 and CDR2 (germline): MDHEN, SYDVKM. The J segment lost 4 bases and the V segment lost 5 bases, leaving 11 bases of the junction unmatched. CDR3 in amino acids: CASSVIGTSGSMADTQYF. The CDR3 DNA reads as TGTGCCAGCAGTGTGATAGGGACTAGCGGGAGTATGGCAGATACGCAGTATTTT.

In this sample, this clone turned up a few times. The CDR3 spells CASSLVQGRDDNSPLHF. CDR3 DNA sequence: TGTGCCAGCAGTTTAGTCCAGGGCAGGGATGATAATTCACCCCTCCACTTT. The rearrangement uses TRBV28 and TRBJ1-6; D may be TRBD1 (5 bases). Germline values: CDR1 MDHEN, CDR2 SYDVKM. The length of the CDR3 is 17 residues. Trimming pared 2 bases from V and 5 bases from J, leaving 16 bases between.

The rearrangement links TRBV5-1 to TRBJ2-2; 8 nucleotides match TRBD1. V was pared by 4 bases and J by 7 bases, with 9 bases of the junction left unmatched. Germline CDR1 reads SGHRS; CDR2 reads YFSETQ. The CDR3 covers 15 residues. CDR3 bases: TGCGCCAGCAGCACAGTCACAGGGGGAGTCGGGGAGCTGTTTTTT. It yields the protein CASSTVTGGVGELFF.

The CDR3 sequence is CASSAGSSQSFFGNTIYF. The CDR3 DNA reads as TGTGCCAGCAGTGCCGGGTCCAGCCAATCGTTTTTTGGAAACACCATATATTTT. This sequence joins TRBV6-4 and TRBJ1-3; no definite D call. The germline V gene has CDR1 MRHNA and CDR2 SNTAGT. CDR3 length: 18 residues. V lost 4 bases to trimming and J lost 3 bases, with 22 bases between them.

The sample holds one count of this clone. The J gene is TRBJ2-3, the V gene TRBV10-1; 13 nucleotides match TRBD2. There are 14 residues in the CDR3. V trimming: 8 bases; J trimming: 2 bases; junction bases outside the gene matches: 1. Germline V lookup: CDR1 WNHNN, CDR2 SYGVQD (reference sequence). CDR3 nucleotides: TGCGCCAGCGGGACTAGCGGGAACACAGATACGCAGTATTTT. Translation gives CASGTSGNTDTQYF.

This chain uses TRBV9 with TRBJ2-2; weak D call: TRBD1 (5 bases). There are 13 residues in the CDR3. Trimming took 5 bases from V and 0 from J, leaving 5 bases between them. The germline V gene encodes CDR1 SGDLS and CDR2 YYNGEE. CDR3 amino acids: CASRTANTGELFF. The CDR3 bases are TGTGCCAGCAGGACAGCGAACACCGGGGAGCTGTTTTTT.

This clone was counted a single time. V usage is TRBV6-5 and J usage is TRBJ2-7; D unclear. This CDR3 comprises 15 residues. The V gene lost 0 bases and the J gene lost 2 bases, with 11 bases spanning the gap. Germline lookup yields CDR1 MNHEY and CDR2 SVGAGI. Written as DNA, the CDR3 is TGTGCCAGCAGTTACTCTAGTCAGCTCACCTACGAGCAGTACTTC. Translating gives CASSYSSQLTYEQYF.

V gene TRBV9 combines with J gene TRBJ2-1; maybe TRBD1 (5 bases). CDR3 length: 17 residues. Per the germline V gene, CDR1 is SGDLS and CDR2 is YYNGEE. V was pared by 3 bases and J by 3 bases, with 19 bases between. CDR3 nucleotides: TGTGCCAGCAGCGAGGGGCTGGACCCGAGGCTCTACAATGAGCAGTTCTTC. Protein: CASSEGLDPRLYNEQFF.

This chain links TRBV5-4 with TRBJ2-3, with D possibly TRBD2 on 6 matching bases. Germline-derived CDR1 and CDR2 are SGHNT and YYREEE (reference sequence). Between the trimmed V and J ends, which lost 1 base and 2 bases, there was a span of 17 bases. The CDR3 runs to 17 residues. CDR3 nucleotide sequence: TGTGCCAGCAGCTTGTTCGGCGGGGCTCTATCCACAGATACGCAGTATTTT. Amino acid sequence: CASSLFGGALSTDTQYF. The whole variable domain, filled in from reference TRBV5-4 and TRBJ2-3, reads ETGVTQSPTHLIKTRGQQVTLRCSSQSGHNTVSWYQQALGQGPQFIFQYYREEENGRGNFPPRFSGLQFPNYSSELNVNALELDDSALYLCASSLFGGALSTDTQYFGPGTRLTVL.

V is TRBV28 and J is TRBJ1-5; TRBD1 agrees at 8 bases. The V segment lost 3 bases and the J segment 2 bases; nucleotides outside the gene matches: 6. Per the germline V gene, CDR1 is MDHEN and CDR2 is SYDVKM. The CDR3 contains 16 residues. Here the CDR3 reads CASSFQQGQGNQPQHF. The DNA of the CDR3 is TGTGCCAGCAGTTTCCAACAGGGACAGGGCAATCAGCCCCAGCATTTT.